The rows below give T cell receptor beta chains drawn from one sample of a study of shared clonotypes between healthy human individuals. Only in-frame clones appear in the TCRdb table, and some are missing; sequencing was by immunoSEQ multiplex PCR. This repertoire shows about 690,000 clones, about 90% found once; its top ten account for about a third. Source material: memory CD8+ T cells from PBMCs. Source of these receptors: a man aged 18 to 29 in good health. Some clones in this sample may be carry-over from other donors' samples. The CDR3 runs from the conserved cysteine through the conserved F or W. The D gene is left open where the match is weak. For some rows the clone size is stated as once, few or many, or as a class when expanded; others skip it.

TGCGCCAGCAGCTCTCAACTTGGACTAGCGGGAACCTACGAGCAGTACTTC,CASSSQLGLAGTYEQYF,TRBD2,TRBJ2-7,-,TRBV4-1
TGTGCCAGCCAATCCTCATCTGAGCAGTTCTTC,CASQSSSEQFF,-,TRBJ2-1,-,TRBV27
TGTGCCAGCAGCAAATACGCAGGGAACACTGAAGCTTTCTTT,CASSKYAGNTEAFF,-,TRBJ1-1,-,TRBV21-1
TGTGCCAGCAGGGGACCGAACTCTGGGGCCAACGTCCTGACTTTC,CASRGPNSGANVLTF,-,TRBJ2-6,-,TRBV27
TGTGCCAGCAGCCGCGCTAAGACAGGGGGGGAAACTGAAGCTTTCTTT,CASSRAKTGGETEAFF,TRBD1,TRBJ1-1,-,TRBV7-2
TGTGCCAGCAGCGTAGCCGGGACAAGAAAAAACATTCAGTACTTC,CASSVAGTRKNIQYF,-,TRBJ2-4,-,TRBV9
TGTGCCAGCAGCTTACACACCACACCCGATACAGGGGATGGCACCGGGGAGCTGTTTTTT,CASSLHTTPDTGDGTGELFF,TRBD1,TRBJ2-2,-,TRBV7-6
TGTGCCAGCAGCTTACCCACGGACCCTGAAAAACTGTTTTTT,CASSLPTDPEKLFF,-,TRBJ1-4,-,TRBV7-9
TGTGCCAGCAGTTACTCGAATGGTCCCTTCAGTGGCTACACCTTC,CASSYSNGPFSGYTF,-,TRBJ1-2,-,TRBV6-5
TGTGCCAGCAGCCTCTACGAGCAGTACTTC,CASSLYEQYF,-,TRBJ2-7,-,TRBV11-2
TGTGCCAGTAGCGTAGGGCTAGCGGGAGTACGTGAGCAGTTCTTC,CASSVGLAGVREQFF,TRBD2,TRBJ2-1,-,TRBV19
TGCGCCAGCAGCCTTACAGGACTAGCGACAAATCCCGAGCAGTACTTC,CASSLTGLATNPEQYF,TRBD2,TRBJ2-7,-,TRBV5-1
TGTGCCAGCAGTCCTGACTGGTCCCGCTATGGCTACACCTTC,CASSPDWSRYGYTF,-,TRBJ1-2,-,TRBV5-5
TGTGCCAGCAGCTTGCTTGCGATCGGATCGAATGAGCAGTTCTTC,CASSLLAIGSNEQFF,-,TRBJ2-1,-,TRBV7-2
TGTGCCAGCAGCTTGTATCCCGGCGGAGATGAGCAGTTCTTC,CASSLYPGGDEQFF,-,TRBJ2-1,-,TRBV5-4
TGTGCCAGCAGCTTAGCTGACCGACTAAATGAGCAGTTCTTC,CASSLADRLNEQFF,-,TRBJ2-1,-,TRBV7-8
TGTGCCAGCAGCTTGACAGGGGTTGGTGGAAACACCATATATTTT,CASSLTGVGGNTIYF,TRBD1,TRBJ1-3,-,TRBV9
TGTGCCAGCAGCTTAGAGGGCCATGAGCAGTTCTTC,CASSLEGHEQFF,-,TRBJ2-1,-,TRBV7-6
TGTGCCAGCAGCTTGAACAGGGTGGAGACCCAGTACTTC,CASSLNRVETQYF,-,TRBJ2-5,once,TRBV5-4
TGTGCCAGCACAACCCGGACAGGGGCAAACAATTCACCCCTCCACTTT,CASTTRTGANNSPLHF,TRBD1,TRBJ1-6,-,TRBV27
TGCGCCAGCAGCCAAGGAACGAGCTCTGGAAACACCATATATTTT,CASSQGTSSGNTIYF,-,TRBJ1-3,once,TRBV4-1
TGTGCCAGCAGCCAAGATCGGAGGGGGGCTGATGGCTACACCTTC,CASSQDRRGADGYTF,-,TRBJ1-2,once,TRBV14
TGTGCCAGCAGCTTAGCGCCCCCGACAGGGTCCTATGGCTACACCTTC,CASSLAPPTGSYGYTF,TRBD1,TRBJ1-2,-,TRBV7-8
TGTGCCAGCAGCCCGGGACAGGGGATAAGCGGTCCCCACGAGCAGTACTTC,CASSPGQGISGPHEQYF,TRBD1,TRBJ2-7,-,TRBV11-1
TGTGCCAGCAGCTTAGAGTACGGACAGTCATATGAGACCCAGTACTTC,CASSLEYGQSYETQYF,-,TRBJ2-5,once,TRBV7-8
TGTGCCAGCAGCTTAGCGGGAGGGAACACCGGGGAGCTGTTTTTT,CASSLAGGNTGELFF,TRBD2,TRBJ2-2,-,TRBV7-3
TGTGCCAGCACGATGAATAGGGGGGCAGGTCTGTACTTC,CASTMNRGAGLYF,-,TRBJ2-7,once,TRBV27
TGTGCCAGCAGCAGAGACAGGGGAGGCACTGAAGCTTTCTTT,CASSRDRGGTEAFF,TRBD1,TRBJ1-1,-,TRBV5-5
TGTGCCACCAGGCGGGCACGGGGGGAGTACGAGCAGTACTTC,CATRRARGEYEQYF,TRBD2,TRBJ2-7,-,TRBV15
TGTGCCAGCAGCGCGTCTAATCGGTTCTACGAGCAGTACTTC,CASSASNRFYEQYF,-,TRBJ2-7,-,TRBV9
TGTGCCAGCAGCTCCCGGGACAGGGGGCGGGAGACCCAGTACTTC,CASSSRDRGRETQYF,TRBD1,TRBJ2-5,-,TRBV11-2
TGTGCCAGCAGCTTGGGGAGAGGGGGCAGGAACACTGAAGCTTTCTTT,CASSLGRGGRNTEAFF,TRBD1,TRBJ1-1,few,TRBV7-3
TGTGCCAGCAGCCAAGATTATAGGGACGGCTACGAGCAGTACTTC,CASSQDYRDGYEQYF,-,TRBJ2-7,-,TRBV4-2
TGCAGCGGAAGGGCTTCAGATACGCAGTATTTT,CSGRASDTQYF,-,TRBJ2-3,-,TRBV29-1
TGCATAGGTTGGGACAGGGAAAAAGGCTACACCTTC,CIGWDREKGYTF,TRBD1,TRBJ1-2,-,TRBV29-1
TGTGCCAGCAGCGTAGCGGGACAGGGCTACGAGCAGTACTTC,CASSVAGQGYEQYF,TRBD1,TRBJ2-7,-,TRBV9
TGTGCCAGCAGCCTATCGGCCAATGAGCAGTTCTTC,CASSLSANEQFF,-,TRBJ2-1,-,TRBV28
TGTGCCAGCAGAAACAGAGATCCCTATGGCTACACCTTC,CASRNRDPYGYTF,-,TRBJ1-2,-,TRBV6-5
TGTGCCAGCAGCCCGTACATAGCGGAGAACACCGGGGAGCTGTTTTTT,CASSPYIAENTGELFF,-,TRBJ2-2,-,TRBV11-2
TGTGCCAGCAGCCCACGACGAGGGGACCCCTACGAGCAGTACTTC,CASSPRRGDPYEQYF,-,TRBJ2-7,-,TRBV9
TGTGCCAGCAGCGTAGGCGGACCCTACTCTGGAAACACCATATATTTT,CASSVGGPYSGNTIYF,-,TRBJ1-3,-,TRBV9
TGTGCCATCAGTGTACCGGGGGAGGCGGGGTACAATGAGCAGTTCTTC,CAISVPGEAGYNEQFF,-,TRBJ2-1,-,TRBV10-3
TGTGCCAGAAGCTTTAGTATAGCCGTCCGGGAAAACTCCTACAATGAGCAGTTCTTC,CARSFSIAVRENSYNEQFF,-,TRBJ2-1,-,TRBV5-3
TGTGCCAGCAGCCCTACGCAGGGGGTTGAAAAACTGTTTTTT,CASSPTQGVEKLFF,TRBD1,TRBJ1-4,-,TRBV7-9
TGTGCCAGCAGTTTAAAGGGGGCAGGCAATCAGCCCCAGCATTTT,CASSLKGAGNQPQHF,TRBD1,TRBJ1-5,-,TRBV28
TGTGCCAGCAGCTTAGACAGGGGGTTTTACAATGAGCAGTTCTTC,CASSLDRGFYNEQFF,TRBD1,TRBJ2-1,-,TRBV7-8
TGTGCCAGCAGCTTATCGGGAGACACTGAAGCTTTCTTT,CASSLSGDTEAFF,-,TRBJ1-1,-,TRBV7-9
TGTGCCAGTAGCATGATGGGTAGTTCGGGTCTCGAGCAGTACTTC,CASSMMGSSGLEQYF,-,TRBJ2-7,few,TRBV19
TGTGCCAGCAGCCCTTATGGGACTAGCGGGAGGACGGATACGCAGTATTTT,CASSPYGTSGRTDTQYF,TRBD2,TRBJ2-3,-,TRBV9